The 14 T cell receptor beta chains reported below all come from one sample, sequenced in a study of ipilimumab plus nivolumab after autologous stem cell transplantation. The data were produced by immunoSEQ multiplex PCR, yet TCRdb's version contains in-frame clones alone and is incomplete. Among approximately 80,000 clones, 83% were seen once, and the ten largest hold around 2%. The sample was PBMCs, taken in a trial of ipilimumab plus nivolumab as post-transplant consolidation. These receptors came from a male donor with diffuse large B-cell lymphoma.

A few counts support this clone. The V call is TRBV19, the J call TRBJ1-1; D may be TRBD1 (5 bases). From germline, CDR1 is LNHDA and CDR2 SQIVND (reference sequence). The CDR3 covers 14 residues. Trimming pared 6 bases from V and 4 bases from J, leaving 15 bases between. CDR3 sequence (DNA): TGTGCCAGTAGCCGCTCGGGCAGGGTCACTGAAGCTTTCTTT. Protein product: CASSRSGRVTEAFF.

This chain joins TRBV5-4 and TRBJ2-2, with 8 nucleotides matching TRBD2. The CDR3 loop spans 17 amino acids. V gave up 3 bases and J gave up 5 bases; unmatched junction bases: 12. Looked up from germline, CDR1 is SGHNT and CDR2 is YYREEE (reference sequence). In DNA, the CDR3 is TGTGCCAGCAGCTCCTTCAAGGCGGGGGGAGGGACCGGGGAGCTGTTTTTT. Protein: CASSSFKAGGGTGELFF.

V and J are TRBV10-3 and TRBJ2-7; D possibly uses TRBD1 or TRBD2 (5 bases each). V lost 2 bases and J 3 bases, leaving 11 bases between the germline ends. The V gene's germline CDR1 is ENHRY and CDR2 SYGVKD. This CDR3 spans 14 amino acids. CDR3 amino acids: CAISEGTDDYEQYF. The CDR3 DNA reads as TGTGCCATCAGTGAGGGGACCGACGACTACGAGCAGTACTTC.

This clone has just a few counts. The V call is TRBV10-1, the J call TRBJ1-6; D is perhaps TRBD1 (5 bases). The CDR3 contains 13 residues. The V gene's germline CDR1 is WNHNN and CDR2 SYGVQD (reference sequence). With 0 bases removed from V and 11 bases from J, the gap between germline ends came to 8 bases. CDR3 DNA sequence: TGCGCCAGCAGTGAGTCGTGGGGGACACCCCTCCACTTT. This encodes CASSESWGTPLHF.

This clone was seen once. The CDR3 DNA sequence: TGTGCCAGCAGCCAAGACTTGCGGACAGCTAGCACAGATACGCAGTATTTT. Its translation is CASSQDLRTASTDTQYF. The gene calls are TRBV14 and TRBJ2-3; TRBD1 is a possible D gene (6 bases). The CDR3 is made up of 17 amino acids. Per germline, CDR1 SGHDN and CDR2 FVKESK. Trimming removed 0 bases at V and 0 bases at J, with 13 bases between.

This chain uses TRBV3-1 (or the pseudogene TRBV3-2) with TRBJ2-7; no reliable D call. This CDR3 region has 9 residues. V was cut by 4 bases and J by 12 bases, with 7 bases left in between. The V gene's germline CDR1 is LGHDT and CDR2 YNNKEL (reference sequence). The CDR3 DNA reads as TGTGCCAGCAGCCCTCTTCGGTACTTC. Amino acids: CASSPLRYF.

Only a few counts were recorded for this clone. The genes are TRBV10-1 and TRBJ2-7; tentatively, D is TRBD2 (5 bases). Germline V gene data show CDR1 as WNHNN and CDR2 as SYGVQD (reference sequence). Trimming left V 5 bases short and J 1 base short, with 18 bases between. The CDR3 has 16 amino acids. CDR3 sequence reads: CASSLRGKGESYEQYF. DNA of the CDR3: TGCGCCAGCAGTCTTCGGGGAAAGGGAGAGTCCTACGAGCAGTACTTC.

This clone was detected only once. The V call is TRBV19, the J call TRBJ1-1; tentative D call: TRBD1 (5 bases). There are 16 residues in the CDR3. V was clipped by 1 base and J by 0 bases, with 12 bases between them. Germline V gives CDR1 LNHDA, CDR2 SQIVND (reference sequence). The CDR3 reads CASSIVEGTMNTEAFF. In DNA, the CDR3 is TGTGCCAGTAGTATAGTGGAGGGGACCATGAACACTGAAGCTTTCTTT.

J is TRBJ1-1 and V is TRBV6-5; unclear D gene. The CDR3 sequence is 13 residues long. V gave up 7 bases and J gave up 0 bases, with 9 bases separating them. From germline, CDR1 is MNHEY and CDR2 SVGAGI. As DNA, the CDR3 is TGTGCCAGCACCGGACCTATGAACACTGAAGCTTTCTTT. Protein product: CASTGPMNTEAFF.

The genes are TRBV29-1 and TRBJ2-7, with TRBD2 as a possible D gene (6 bases). The CDR3 has 12 residues. The V gene's germline CDR1 is SQVTM and CDR2 ANQGSEA. V gave up 3 bases and J gave up 2 bases, with 8 bases separating them. The CDR3, as DNA: TGCAGCGTTGATACGGGAGCCTACGAGCAGTACTTC. Its translation is CSVDTGAYEQYF.

The chain has TRBV6-5 and TRBJ1-2, with TRBD1 matching over 7 bases. The CDR3 is 15 residues long. J lost 4 bases, V lost 2 bases, and 7 bases had no gene match. Germline V CDR1 and CDR2: MNHEY, SVGAGI. Written as DNA, the CDR3 is TGTGCCAGCAGTTACCTCCCCGGGACAGCCTATGGCTACACCTTC. Amino acid sequence: CASSYLPGTAYGYTF.

The chain employs TRBV7-2 and TRBJ1-1, with 7 bases fitting TRBD1. This CDR3 has 15 amino acids. V was clipped by 1 base and J by 2 bases; unmatched bases: 4. Germline CDR1 is SGHTA and CDR2 is FQGNSA. The CDR3 region is CASSLDGTENTEAFF. The CDR3 DNA reads as TGTGCCAGCAGCTTAGATGGGACAGAAAACACTGAAGCTTTCTTT.

The chain joins TRBV5-1 to TRBJ2-1; D is unclear. From germline, CDR1 is SGHRS and CDR2 YFSETQ. With 0 bases removed from V and 0 bases from J, the gap between germline ends came to 10 bases. This CDR3 has 16 amino acids. CDR3 amino acids: CASSLAISGSYNEQFF. For the CDR3, the DNA is TGCGCCAGCAGCTTGGCTATATCGGGCTCCTACAATGAGCAGTTCTTC.

This clone was counted a single time. The chain uses TRBV4-1 and TRBJ1-2; D is undetermined. The CDR3 covers 12 residues. The V gene's germline CDR1 is MGHRA and CDR2 YSYEKL. Trimming pared 3 bases from V and 13 bases from J, leaving 15 bases between. The chain's CDR3 is CASSHQEGGLTF. For the CDR3, the DNA is TGCGCCAGCAGCCATCAGGAGGGCGGGCTCACCTTC.